A selection of T cell receptor beta chains follows, all from one sample in a study of blood T cell repertoires in COVID-19. Measured with immunoSEQ multiplex PCR; TCRdb has only the in-frame clones, and not every one. The table lists approximately 180,000 clones, around 85% of them singletons. Sequenced: peripheral blood. Receptors originate from a human donor with active or convalescent COVID-19. The donor label of this sample is uncertain. CDR3s include the opening cysteine and the closing phenylalanine or tryptophan. A D gene is named only where the DNA matches it firmly. The size of a clone is reported for some rows only, either as once, few or many, or as a class for expanded clones.

15 TRBJ2-7 - TRBV7-9 TRBD2 TGTGCCAGCAGCTTAGAGAGTAGCGGGAAGTACGAGCAGTACTTC CASSLESSGKYEQYF
13 TRBJ1-1 - TRBV29-1 - TGCAGCGTGGGGACTTCGGGAAGCACTGAAGCTTTCTTT CSVGTSGSTEAFF
16 TRBJ1-6 - TRBV6-4 - TGTGCCAGCAGTCTCTCCACAGGCCTCTATAATTCACCCCTCCACTTT CASSLSTGLYNSPLHF
16 TRBJ2-3 few TRBV5-1 - TGCGCCAGCAGCTCCCGACAGGCCCTTAGCACAGATACGCAGTATTTT CASSSRQALSTDTQYF
17 TRBJ2-2 - TRBV4-1 TRBD1 TGCGCCAGCAGCCCCGAGGGACAGGGTATCAGCACCGGGGAGCTGTTTTTT CASSPEGQGISTGELFF
18 TRBJ2-1 - TRBV19 - TGTGCCAGTAGTATAGTCCCGACTTCGTGGGAGGCCACCCCCGAGCAGTTCTTC CASSIVPTSWEATPEQFF
15 TRBJ2-7 - TRBV7-3 TRBD2 TGTGCCAGCAGCCCCTTGGCGGGAGGGCCCAACGAGCAGTACTTC CASSPLAGGPNEQYF
17 TRBJ2-1 - TRBV4-1 TRBD2 TGCGCCAGCAGCCAAGAAGGACTAGCGGGGGCCTGGGATGAGCAGTTCTTC CASSQEGLAGAWDEQFF
16 TRBJ1-2 - TRBV4-3 - TGCGCCAGCAGCCAAGACCGGGAGGTGTTTAACTATGGCTACACCTTC CASSQDREVFNYGYTF
13 TRBJ2-1 - TRBV7-9 TRBD1 TGTGCCAGCAGCTACCGACAGGGCAATGAGCAGTTCTTC CASSYRQGNEQFF
17 TRBJ2-3 - TRBV5-6 - TGTGCCAGCAGCTTCGTGTTCGGGGGTCCTAGCACAGATACGCAGTATTTT CASSFVFGGPSTDTQYF
17 TRBJ1-6 - TRBV5-1 TRBD1 TGCGCCAGCAGCTTGGATATACCGGGACAGGGTTATTCACCCCTCCACTTT CASSLDIPGQGYSPLHF
15 TRBJ1-6 - TRBV5-6 - TGTGCCAGCAGCTTGGCCCGGGTGGGGGGGTCACCCCTCCACTTT CASSLARVGGSPLHF
13 TRBJ1-4 - TRBV2 - TGTGCCGGCGGGGGCGTTACTAATGAAAAACTGTTTTTT CAGGGVTNEKLFF
15 TRBJ2-1 - TRBV14 - TGTGCCAGCAGCCAAGATCTGGCGGGATACAATGAGCAGTTCTTC CASSQDLAGYNEQFF
14 TRBJ1-6 - TRBV7-9 TRBD1 TGTGCCAGCAGCCAGGGACAGGGGAGTTCACCCCTCCACTTT CASSQGQGSSPLHF
16 TRBJ2-5 - TRBV2 TRBD2 TGTGCCAGCAACCCCTGGACTAGCATAAAGGGAGAGACCCAGTACTTC CASNPWTSIKGETQYF
13 TRBJ1-2 - TRBV15 - TGTGCCACCAGCAACCCGGGACTTTATGGCTACACCTTC CATSNPGLYGYTF
14 TRBJ1-4 - TRBV5-1 - TGCGCCAGCAGCGACGGACAGCCTAATGAAAAACTGTTTTTT CASSDGQPNEKLFF
13 TRBJ2-5 once TRBV7-2 TRBD1 TGTGCCAGCAGCCGAGACAGGGAAGAGACCCAGTACTTC CASSRDREETQYF
17 TRBJ1-3 - TRBV7-9 TRBD1 TGTGCCAGCAGCTTAGCAATACAGGGGGCGAGTGGAAACACCATATATTTT CASSLAIQGASGNTIYF
13 TRBJ2-7 - TRBV28 TRBD1 TGTGCCAGCACTCGTGGACAGGTCTACGAGCAGTACTTC CASTRGQVYEQYF
14 TRBJ1-1 - TRBV10-3 - TGTGCCATCAGGGGAATGGGGGCGAACACTGAAGCTTTCTTT CAIRGMGANTEAFF
16 TRBJ2-7 - TRBV27 TRBD2 TGTGCCAGCAGTTTAGTATCGAGCGGGGGGTCCTACGAGCAGTACTTC CASSLVSSGGSYEQYF
18 TRBJ2-1 - TRBV7-9 TRBD2 TGTGCCAGCAGCCGTCCGAGTACTAGCGGCGTACACAATGGTGAGCAGTTCTTC CASSRPSTSGVHNGEQFF
14 TRBJ2-5 - TRBV19 TRBD2 TGTGCCAGTAGTATCGGGGGGGTCGGGGAGACCCAGTACTTC CASSIGGVGETQYF
16 TRBJ1-1 - TRBV18 TRBD1 TGTGCCAGCTCACGGGACAGGGTCTTCATGAACACTGAAGCTTTCTTT CASSRDRVFMNTEAFF
15 TRBJ1-4 - TRBV28 - TGTGCCAGCAGTTTGGCAGGGGCCAATAATGAAAAACTGTTTTTT CASSLAGANNEKLFF
14 TRBJ2-4 - TRBV7-9 - TGTGCCAGCAGCTTAGGCACAGGTTTATACATTCAGTACTTC CASSLGTGLYIQYF
14 TRBJ2-3 - TRBV14 - TGTGCCAGCAGCCAAGAACTTACGGGAGATACGCAGTATTTT CASSQELTGDTQYF
13 TRBJ1-2 - TRBV10-2 - TGCGCCAGCTCGACGGCGGGAGACTATGGCTACACCTTC CASSTAGDYGYTF
12 TRBJ1-2 - TRBV7-9 - TGTGCCAGCAGCAGGGACATCTATGGCTACACCTTC CASSRDIYGYTF
15 TRBJ2-1 - TRBV5-1 TRBD1 TGCGCCAGCAGCTTGGTCGGACAGGGTATCAATGAGCAGTTCTTC CASSLVGQGINEQFF
16 TRBJ2-1 once TRBV24-1 TRBD2 TGTGCCACCAGTGATCCCACTAGCGGGTATTACAATGAGCAGTTCTTC CATSDPTSGYYNEQFF
16 TRBJ1-1 - TRBV7-8 - TGTGCCAGCAGCCTTTGGGGGGGGGTTATGAACACTGAAGCTTTCTTT CASSLWGGVMNTEAFF
13 TRBJ1-1 few TRBV2 TRBD1 TGTGCCAGGGGACAGGGGCGGGGGACTGAAGCTTTCTTT CARGQGRGTEAFF
14 TRBJ2-5 - TRBV9 TRBD2 TGTGCCAGCAGCGTAGAGGGAGGGCAAGAGACCCAGTACTTC CASSVEGGQETQYF
13 TRBJ2-5 - TRBV7-3 - TGTGCCAGCAGCTTAGGGGGGCAAGAGACCCAGTACTTC CASSLGGQETQYF
11 TRBJ2-7 - TRBV19 - TGTGCCAGTAGTACAGGGGCCGAGCAGTACTTC CASSTGAEQYF
12 TRBJ2-1 - TRBV29-1 TRBD2 TGCAGCGTTGAACCCACGGGGGGGGTTTCGGTCTTC CSVEPTGGVSVF
16 TRBJ2-3 - TRBV4-2 - TGTGCCAGCAGCCAAGAGAACAGGGCGAGCACAGATACGCAGTATTTT CASSQENRASTDTQYF
14 TRBJ2-7 - TRBV10-3 - TGTGCCATCAGTGTGCGGGACAGAACCTACGAGCAGTACTTC CAISVRDRTYEQYF
11 TRBJ2-7 - TRBV2 - TGTGCCAGCAGCCAGGGTTACGAGCAGTACTTC CASSQGYEQYF
14 TRBJ2-7 - TRBV4-2 TRBD1 TGTGCCAGCAGCCGGACGGGGACAGCCTACGAGCAGTACTTC CASSRTGTAYEQYF
11 TRBJ2-5 - TRBV3-1/TRBV3-2 - TGTGCCAGCACAGGGCGTGAGACCCAGTACTTC CASTGRETQYF
15 TRBJ1-1 - TRBV3-1/TRBV3-2 TRBD1 TGTGCCAGCAGGCGACAGGGGGGAATGAACACTGAAGCTTTCTTT CASRRQGGMNTEAFF